The present T cell receptor beta chain was sequenced within a study of T cell responses to AZD1222 COVID-19 vaccine (dated by TCRdb to about 2021). For context, the study as a whole: AZD1222 recipients whose second dose came at about 4 weeks and those whose second dose came at about 12 weeks were combined into one group, since spike-specific TCR depth and breadth did not differ between the two schedules. Enrollment into the trials was organized by age into subgroups of 18-55, 56-69 and 70-plus years, and those subgroups contained roughly 140, 27 and 60 TCR-sequenced participants, respectively. TCR sequencing covered fewer than 250 trial participants: approximately 200 given two doses of AZD1222 and 26 given two doses of MenACWY control vaccine. The investigation overall reported the following: Participants were mostly white British and included more females than males, and it was suggested by the authors that clonal diversity may have been underestimated. The vaccine-associated CD4 TCRs covered the entire spike protein, and the dominant responses fell in regions 160-218 and 743-854. The 56-69-year group was small, and its depth increase did not reach significance, likely because of low power. Conclusions about previously exposed vaccinees are limited, since just 5 to 7 AZD1222 recipients were seropositive for SARS-CoV-2 at baseline. A significant rise in spike-specific TCR breadth and depth was observed after two AZD1222 doses relative to day 0 and relative to MenACWY recipients. Nearly half of unique spike-specific TCRs reportedly recognized epitopes outside regions mutated in the B.1.351 and B.1.1.7 variants. No day 14 peak-response samples were available, so repertoires were characterized only after the peak T cell response.

Per the publication, the time point label means: baseline before first vaccination. The vaccinee samples were drawn from two UK trials, COV001 and COV002, one of which was a single-blind randomized controlled phase 2/3 trial testing AZD1222 (ChAdOx1 nCoV-19) in healthy adults. Trial participant PBMC samples were collected at day 0 and day 28 after the second dose for TCRbeta chain sequencing. V gives up 1 base and J gives up 13 bases, and the segment between their germline ends measures 17 bases. Including cysteine and phenylalanine, the CDR3 has 15 amino acids. CDR3 DNA is the only sequence kept; it has 45 bases, read in frame from the first base. CDR1 and CDR2 are drawn from the germline V gene: MNHNS, SASEGT. Note on this clone: The antigen it binds to is not known. Base quality data are lacking; no much larger clone is found one base away.

The CDR3 regions of human TCRbeta chains were subjected to immunosequencing. The original methods were these. Repertoire TCRs were checked for matches against a reference library of SARS-CoV-2-specific TCRs that had been generated using the MIRA antigen-specificity platform. Breadth was defined as the fraction of unique TCRs that were SARS-CoV-2-associated, and depth was defined as the fraction of total T cells that were SARS-CoV-2-associated. Using the MIRA data, every spike-specific TCR was mapped to the spike region that the TCR reacted to and assigned to either a CD4 or a CD8 class. Log10-transformed breadth and depth values were compared by one-way ANOVA with Sidak's multiple comparisons tests. As stored in TCRdb, this immuneACCESS dataset retains in-frame rearrangements with V and J assigned. A fraction of the clones does not appear; measured against another copy, unresolved V genes explain less than half of the discrepancy, and the remainder lacks a known reason. V and J calls and clone size are as listed in that table; D and trimming were resolved from the DNA. The table for this sample lists some 190,000 clones; 75% to 90% of them were counted only once. In total, the top ten clones hold 6.5% to 7% of the sample.

This sequence uses TRBV6-1 and TRBJ1-6; no D gene is confidently identified. This TCR was sampled from an adult in good health. This material consisted of peripheral blood, taken on day 0 of AZD1222 vaccination. The CDR3 in this case is CASSEEFTDLFPLHF. The DNA sequence is as follows: TGTGCCAGCAGTGAAGAATTCACGGATTTATTTCCCCTCCACTTT.